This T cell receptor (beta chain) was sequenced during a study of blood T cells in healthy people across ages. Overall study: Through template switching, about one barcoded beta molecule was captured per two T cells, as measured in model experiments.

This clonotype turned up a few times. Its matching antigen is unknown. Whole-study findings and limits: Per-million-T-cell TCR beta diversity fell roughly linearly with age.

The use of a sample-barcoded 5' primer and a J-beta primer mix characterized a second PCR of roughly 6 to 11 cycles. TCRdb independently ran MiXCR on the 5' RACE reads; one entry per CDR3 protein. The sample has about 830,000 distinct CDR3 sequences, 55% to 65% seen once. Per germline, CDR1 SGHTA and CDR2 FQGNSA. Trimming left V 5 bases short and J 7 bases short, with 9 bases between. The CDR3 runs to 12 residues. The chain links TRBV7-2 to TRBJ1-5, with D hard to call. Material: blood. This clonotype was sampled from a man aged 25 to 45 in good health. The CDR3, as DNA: TGTGCCAGCAGCAATGAACAGCAGCCCCAGCATTTT. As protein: CASSNEQQPQHF.